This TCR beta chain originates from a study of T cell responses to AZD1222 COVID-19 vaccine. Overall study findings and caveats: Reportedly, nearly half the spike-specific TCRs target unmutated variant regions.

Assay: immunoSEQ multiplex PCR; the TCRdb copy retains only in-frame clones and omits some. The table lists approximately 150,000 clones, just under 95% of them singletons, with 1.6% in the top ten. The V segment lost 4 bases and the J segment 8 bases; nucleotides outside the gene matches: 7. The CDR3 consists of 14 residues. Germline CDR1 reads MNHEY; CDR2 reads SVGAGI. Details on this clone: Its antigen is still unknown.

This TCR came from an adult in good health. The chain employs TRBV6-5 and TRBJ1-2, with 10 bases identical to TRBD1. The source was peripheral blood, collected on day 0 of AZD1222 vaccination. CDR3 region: CASSFRQGAKGYTF. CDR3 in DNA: TGTGCCAGCAGTTTCCGACAGGGGGCTAAGGGCTACACCTTC.